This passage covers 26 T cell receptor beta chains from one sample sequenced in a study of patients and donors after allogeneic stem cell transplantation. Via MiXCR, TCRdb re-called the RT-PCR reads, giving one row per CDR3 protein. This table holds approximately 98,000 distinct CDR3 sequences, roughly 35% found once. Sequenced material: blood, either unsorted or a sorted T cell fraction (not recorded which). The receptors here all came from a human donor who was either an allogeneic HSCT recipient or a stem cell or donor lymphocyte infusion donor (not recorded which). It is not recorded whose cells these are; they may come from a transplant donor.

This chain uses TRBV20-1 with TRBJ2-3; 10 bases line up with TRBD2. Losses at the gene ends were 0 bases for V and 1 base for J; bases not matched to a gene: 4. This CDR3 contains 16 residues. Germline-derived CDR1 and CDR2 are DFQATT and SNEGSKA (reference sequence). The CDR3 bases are TGCAGTGCTAGAGATCCTAGCGGGAGAGGCACAGATACGCAGTATTTT. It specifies CSARDPSGRGTDTQYF.

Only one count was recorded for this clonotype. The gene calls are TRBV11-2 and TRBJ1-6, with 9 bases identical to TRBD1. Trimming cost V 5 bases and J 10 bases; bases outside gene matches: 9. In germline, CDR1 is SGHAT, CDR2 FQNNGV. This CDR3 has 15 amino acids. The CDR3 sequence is CASSRGQGGESPLHF. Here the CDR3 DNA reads TGTGCCAGCAGCAGGGGACAGGGAGGAGAATCACCCCTCCACTTT. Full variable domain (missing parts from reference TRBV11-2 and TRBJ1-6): EAGVAQSPRYKIIEKRQSVAFWCNPISGHATLYWYQQILGQGPKLLIQFQNNGVVDDSQLPKDRFSAERLKGVDSTLKIQPAKLEDSAVYLCASSRGQGGESPLHFGNGTRLTVT.

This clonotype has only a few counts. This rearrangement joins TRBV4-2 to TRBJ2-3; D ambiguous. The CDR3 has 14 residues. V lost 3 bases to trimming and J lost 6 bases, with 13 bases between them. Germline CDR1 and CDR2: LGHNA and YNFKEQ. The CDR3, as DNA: TGTGCCAGCAGCCACCAACGTCGTCGGGATACGCAGTATTTT. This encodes CASSHQRRRDTQYF.

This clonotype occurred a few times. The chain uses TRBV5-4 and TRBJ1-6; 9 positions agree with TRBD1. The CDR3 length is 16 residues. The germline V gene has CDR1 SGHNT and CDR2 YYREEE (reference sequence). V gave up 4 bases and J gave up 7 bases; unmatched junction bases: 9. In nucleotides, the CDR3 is TGTGCCAGCAGCATGTCGGACAGGGGAAGGAATTCACCCCTCCACTTT. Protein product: CASSMSDRGRNSPLHF.

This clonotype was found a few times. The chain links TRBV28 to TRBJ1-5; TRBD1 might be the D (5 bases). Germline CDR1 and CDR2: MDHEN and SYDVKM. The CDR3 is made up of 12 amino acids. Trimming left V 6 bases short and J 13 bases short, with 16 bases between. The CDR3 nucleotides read TGTGCCAGCAGACCCAGGGATGGCCGACAGCATTTT. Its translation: CASRPRDGRQHF.

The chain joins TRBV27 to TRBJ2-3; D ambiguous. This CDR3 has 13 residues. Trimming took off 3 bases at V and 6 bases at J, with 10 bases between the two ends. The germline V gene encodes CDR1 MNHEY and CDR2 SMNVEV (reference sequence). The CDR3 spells CASSFIWSDTQYF. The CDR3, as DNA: TGTGCCAGCAGTTTTATCTGGTCTGATACGCAGTATTTT.

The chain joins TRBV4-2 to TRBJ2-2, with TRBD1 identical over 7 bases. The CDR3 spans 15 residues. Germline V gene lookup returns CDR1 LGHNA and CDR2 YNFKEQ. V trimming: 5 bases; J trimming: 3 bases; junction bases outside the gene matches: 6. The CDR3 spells CASSKSTGDTGELFF. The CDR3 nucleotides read TGTGCCAGCAGCAAATCCACAGGGGACACCGGGGAGCTGTTTTTT.

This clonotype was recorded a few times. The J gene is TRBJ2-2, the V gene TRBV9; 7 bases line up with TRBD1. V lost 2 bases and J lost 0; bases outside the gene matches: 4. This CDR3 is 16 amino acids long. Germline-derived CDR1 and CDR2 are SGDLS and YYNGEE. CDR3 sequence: CASSVSDRANTGELFF. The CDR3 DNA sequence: TGTGCCAGCAGCGTCTCTGACAGGGCGAACACCGGGGAGCTGTTTTTT.

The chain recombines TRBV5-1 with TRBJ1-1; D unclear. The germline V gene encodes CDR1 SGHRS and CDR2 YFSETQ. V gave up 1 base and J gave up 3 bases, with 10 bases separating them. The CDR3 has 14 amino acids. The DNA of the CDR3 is TGCGCCAGCAGCTTGCGCTACCGACACACTGAAGCTTTCTTT. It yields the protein CASSLRYRHTEAFF.

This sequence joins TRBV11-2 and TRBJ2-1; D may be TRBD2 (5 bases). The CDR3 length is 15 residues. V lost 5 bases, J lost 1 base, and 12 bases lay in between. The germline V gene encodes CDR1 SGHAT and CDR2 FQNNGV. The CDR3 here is CASSTDYRSYNEQFF. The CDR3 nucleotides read TGTGCCAGCAGCACAGACTACCGGTCCTACAATGAGCAGTTCTTC.

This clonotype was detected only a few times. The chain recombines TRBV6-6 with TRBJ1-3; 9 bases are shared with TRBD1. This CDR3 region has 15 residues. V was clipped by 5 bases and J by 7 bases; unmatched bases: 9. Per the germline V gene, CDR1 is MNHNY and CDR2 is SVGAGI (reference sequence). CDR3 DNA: TGTGCCAGCAGTCCCGGGACAGGGATTGGCAACACCATATATTTT. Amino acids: CASSPGTGIGNTIYF.

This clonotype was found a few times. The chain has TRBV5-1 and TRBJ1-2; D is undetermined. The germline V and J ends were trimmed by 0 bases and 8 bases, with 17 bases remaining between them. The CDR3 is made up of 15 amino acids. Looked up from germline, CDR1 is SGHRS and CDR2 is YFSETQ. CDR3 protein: CASSLGSSSDKGYTF. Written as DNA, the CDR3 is TGCGCCAGCAGCTTGGGCTCATCGTCTGATAAGGGCTACACCTTC.

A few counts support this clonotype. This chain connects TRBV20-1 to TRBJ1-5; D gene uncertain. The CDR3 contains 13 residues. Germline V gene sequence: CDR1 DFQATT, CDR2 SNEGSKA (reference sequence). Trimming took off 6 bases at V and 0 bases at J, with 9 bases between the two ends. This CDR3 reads CSAESRSNQPQHF. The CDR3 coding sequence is TGCAGTGCCGAGAGCCGTAGCAATCAGCCCCAGCATTTT.

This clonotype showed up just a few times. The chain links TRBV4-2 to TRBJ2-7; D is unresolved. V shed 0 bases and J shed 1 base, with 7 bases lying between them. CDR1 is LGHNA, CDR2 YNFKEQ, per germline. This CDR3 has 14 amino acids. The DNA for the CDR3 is TGTGCCAGCAGCCAAGAGTCACCGTCCTACGAGCAGTACTTC. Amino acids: CASSQESPSYEQYF.

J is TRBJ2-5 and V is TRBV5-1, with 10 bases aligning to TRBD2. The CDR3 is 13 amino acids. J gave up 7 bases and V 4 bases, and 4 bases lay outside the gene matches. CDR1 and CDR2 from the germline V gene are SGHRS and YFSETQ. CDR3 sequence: CASSPSGSVTQYF. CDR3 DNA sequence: TGCGCCAGCAGCCCTAGCGGGAGTGTGACCCAGTACTTC.

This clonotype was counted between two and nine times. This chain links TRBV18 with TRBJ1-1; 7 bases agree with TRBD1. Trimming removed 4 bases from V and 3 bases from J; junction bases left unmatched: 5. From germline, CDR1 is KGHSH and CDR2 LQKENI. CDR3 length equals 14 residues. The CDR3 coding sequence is TGTGCCAGCTCACGACAGGGACGGGACACTGAAGCTTTCTTT. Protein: CASSRQGRDTEAFF.

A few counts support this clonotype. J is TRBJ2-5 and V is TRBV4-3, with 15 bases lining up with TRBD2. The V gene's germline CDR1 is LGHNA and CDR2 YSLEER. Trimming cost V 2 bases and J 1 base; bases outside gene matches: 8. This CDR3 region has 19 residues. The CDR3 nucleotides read TGCGCCAGCAGCCAATACGTTCGGGGACTAGCGGGAGGCCAAGAGACCCAGTACTTC. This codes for CASSQYVRGLAGGQETQYF.

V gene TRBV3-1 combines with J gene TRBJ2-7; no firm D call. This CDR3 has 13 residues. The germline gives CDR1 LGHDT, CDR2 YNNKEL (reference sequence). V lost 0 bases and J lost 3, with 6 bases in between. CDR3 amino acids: CASSQDGVYEQYF. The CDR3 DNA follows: TGTGCCAGCAGCCAAGACGGAGTCTACGAGCAGTACTTC.

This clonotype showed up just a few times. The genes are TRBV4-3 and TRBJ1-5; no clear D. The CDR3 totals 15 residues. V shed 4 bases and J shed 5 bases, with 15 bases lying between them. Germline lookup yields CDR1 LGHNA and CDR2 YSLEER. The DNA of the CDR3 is TGCGCCAGCAGCCTTTTCTTGGCAAATTATCAGCCCCAGCATTTT. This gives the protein CASSLFLANYQPQHF.

The CDR3 sequence is CASSPGRSYEQYF. CDR3 DNA sequence: TGTGCCAGCAGTCCCGGACGGTCCTACGAGCAGTACTTC. The chain uses TRBV27 and TRBJ2-7; D unclear. The CDR3 runs to 13 residues. The V gene lost 5 bases and the J gene lost 1 base, with 9 bases spanning the gap. CDR1 is MNHEY, CDR2 SMNVEV, per germline (reference sequence).

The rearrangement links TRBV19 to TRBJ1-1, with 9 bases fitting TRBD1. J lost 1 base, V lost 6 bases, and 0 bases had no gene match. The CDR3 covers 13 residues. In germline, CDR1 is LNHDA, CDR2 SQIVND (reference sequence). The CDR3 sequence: CASRDRGNTEAFF. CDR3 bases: TGTGCCAGTAGGGACAGGGGGAACACTGAAGCTTTCTTT.

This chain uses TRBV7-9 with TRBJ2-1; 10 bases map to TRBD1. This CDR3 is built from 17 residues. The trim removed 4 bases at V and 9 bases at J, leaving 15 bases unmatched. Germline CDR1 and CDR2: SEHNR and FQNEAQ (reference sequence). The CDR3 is CASSWEFGTGVVSEQFF. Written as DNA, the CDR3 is TGTGCCAGCAGCTGGGAGTTCGGGACAGGGGTAGTCAGTGAGCAGTTCTTC.

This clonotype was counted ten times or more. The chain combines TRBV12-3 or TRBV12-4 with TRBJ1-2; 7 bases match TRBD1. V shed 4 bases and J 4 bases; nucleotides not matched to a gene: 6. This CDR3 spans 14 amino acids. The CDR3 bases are TGTGCCAGCAGTTCCGACAGGGCGGGCTATGGCTACACCTTC. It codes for CASSSDRAGYGYTF.

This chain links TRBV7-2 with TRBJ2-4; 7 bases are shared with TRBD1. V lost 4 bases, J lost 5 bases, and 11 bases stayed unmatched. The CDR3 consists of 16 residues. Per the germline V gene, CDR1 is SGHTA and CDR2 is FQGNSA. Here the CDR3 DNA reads TGTGCCAGCAGCTGGACAGGAACCCGAACGGAAAACATTCAGTACTTC. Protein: CASSWTGTRTENIQYF.

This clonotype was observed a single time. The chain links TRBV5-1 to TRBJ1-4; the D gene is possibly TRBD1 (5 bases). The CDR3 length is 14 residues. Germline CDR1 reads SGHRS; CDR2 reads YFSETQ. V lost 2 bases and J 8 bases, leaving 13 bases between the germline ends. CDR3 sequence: CASSFVGTEEKLFF. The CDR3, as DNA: TGCGCCAGCAGCTTTGTGGGGACCGAGGAAAAACTGTTTTTT.

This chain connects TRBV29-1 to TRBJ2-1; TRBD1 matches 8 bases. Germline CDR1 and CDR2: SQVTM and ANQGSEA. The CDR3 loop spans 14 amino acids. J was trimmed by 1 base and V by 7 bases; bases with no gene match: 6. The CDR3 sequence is CSAPGGFSYNEQFF. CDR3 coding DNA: TGCAGCGCCCCAGGGGGCTTTTCCTACAATGAGCAGTTCTTC.